Below are 16 T cell receptor beta chains sequenced from a single sample in a study of shared clonotypes between healthy human individuals. Some clones are missing from TCRdb's copy, which holds only in-frame ones; the method was immunoSEQ multiplex PCR. The table has some 2,500,000 clones, roughly 93% seen once. The sample was naive CD4+ T cells from PBMCs. The sample's subset: CD45RA+ positively selected. These receptor sequences come from a man younger than 35 in good health. Some clones in this sample may be carry-over from other donors' samples.

Of note for this clone: The same CDR3 also results from other DNA sequences found in this sample. This chain joins TRBV6-6 and TRBJ2-7; D call uncertain. The CDR3 contains 12 residues. CDR1 is MNHNY and CDR2 is SVGAGI in the germline V gene (reference sequence). The V gene lost 8 bases and the J gene lost 0 bases, with 8 bases spanning the gap. This CDR3 reads CASSRASYEQYF. As DNA, the CDR3 is TGTGCCAGCTCAAGGGCCTCCTACGAGCAGTACTTC.

The CDR3 coding sequence is TGTGCCAGCAGTTGGGACAGTGGGAAACTGTTTTTT. It codes for CASSWDSGKLFF. The chain joins TRBV2 to TRBJ1-4; TRBD1 aligns across 7 bases. V trimming: 5 bases; J trimming: 11 bases; junction bases outside the gene matches: 5. The CDR3 consists of 12 residues. CDR1 is SNHLY, CDR2 FYNNEI, per germline.

This clone appeared once. The chain carries TRBV28 and TRBJ2-1; 9 nucleotides agree with TRBD2. CDR3 length: 15 residues. CDR1 is MDHEN and CDR2 is SYDVKM in the germline V gene. V shed 3 bases and J 7 bases; nucleotides not matched to a gene: 7. This chain's CDR3 is CASSFRGLAGNEQFF. The CDR3 DNA is TGTGCCAGCAGTTTTCGGGGACTAGCTGGAAATGAGCAGTTCTTC.

The chain is built from TRBV27 and TRBJ2-2; D perhaps matches TRBD1 (6 bases). CDR1 MNHEY and CDR2 SMNVEV come from the germline V gene (reference sequence). The CDR3 loop spans 15 amino acids. Trimming took 6 bases from V and 3 from J, leaving 14 bases between them. The CDR3 loop is CASRITGTHTGELFF. CDR3 in DNA: TGTGCCAGCAGAATAACAGGGACCCACACCGGGGAGCTGTTTTTT.

About this clone itself: The same CDR3 arises from other DNA sequences in this sample as well. V is TRBV5-6 and J is TRBJ1-2, with D perhaps TRBD1 (5 bases). The CDR3 is 13 amino acids. V lost 0 bases and J 12 bases, leaving 15 bases between the germline ends. Germline V gives CDR1 SGHDT, CDR2 YYEEEE. CDR3 loop: CASSLDSTGSNTF. CDR3 DNA sequence: TGTGCCAGCAGCTTGGATTCTACAGGTTCTAACACCTTC.

The chain has TRBV19 and TRBJ1-5, with TRBD1 matching 9 bases. Unmatched junction bases numbered 9, after V lost 1 base and J lost 5 bases. CDR3 length: 17 amino acids. The germline CDR1 and CDR2 sequences are LNHDA and SQIVND (reference sequence). The CDR3 loop reads CASSIALTGGRYQPQHF. The CDR3 DNA reads as TGTGCCAGTAGTATAGCCCTCACAGGGGGCAGGTATCAGCCCCAGCATTTT.

The chain employs TRBV5-1 and TRBJ2-3; 14 nucleotides match TRBD2. After removal of 3 bases from V and 3 bases from J, the junction contained 6 bases not matched to a gene. Germline CDR1 reads SGHRS; CDR2 reads YFSETQ. There are 17 residues in the CDR3. This CDR3 reads CASSSGTSGRSTDTQYF. The CDR3 nucleotides are TGCGCCAGCAGCTCCGGGACTAGCGGGAGATCAACAGATACGCAGTATTTT.

The CDR3 region is CASSLEVSNTEAFF. The CDR3 DNA reads TGCGCCAGCAGCTTGGAGGTGTCGAACACTGAAGCTTTCTTT. The chain links TRBV5-1 to TRBJ1-1; D unresolved. The V end lost 0 bases, the J end lost 1 base, and 7 bases lay between the germline ends. Germline CDR1 SGHRS, CDR2 YFSETQ. The CDR3 is 14 amino acids.

This rearrangement joins TRBV4-2 to TRBJ1-1, with D uncertain. With 3 bases removed from V and 11 bases from J, the gap between germline ends came to 16 bases. Per germline, CDR1 LGHNA and CDR2 YNFKEQ. The CDR3 has 13 residues. The CDR3 loop reads CASSQPPGESAFF. CDR3 bases: TGTGCCAGCAGCCAGCCCCCGGGTGAGTCTGCTTTCTTT.

The CDR3 DNA reads as TGTGCCAGCAGCCCTCGGACTAGCGGGACCGGGGAGCTGTTTTTT. Its translation is CASSPRTSGTGELFF. This chain connects TRBV6-1 to TRBJ2-2, with TRBD2 matching over 11 bases. Germline assignment: CDR1 MNHNS and CDR2 SASEGT. The CDR3 spans 15 residues. V was pared by 6 bases and J by 5 bases, with 5 bases of the junction left unmatched.

The gene calls are TRBV27 and TRBJ1-1; weak D call: TRBD1 (5 bases). With 2 bases removed from V and 3 bases from J, the gap between germline ends came to 10 bases. Germline values: CDR1 MNHEY, CDR2 SMNVEV (reference sequence). The CDR3 covers 14 residues. The CDR3 DNA is TGTGCCAGCAGTTTACGGGGGGTTGACACTGAAGCTTTCTTT. Its protein product is CASSLRGVDTEAFF.

This clone has just a few counts. This sample also contains other DNA sequences that code for the same CDR3. The chain has TRBV9 and TRBJ1-2; the D is unclear. The CDR3 totals 13 residues. V lost 0 bases and J lost 2, with 5 bases in between. Germline V gives CDR1 SGDLS, CDR2 YYNGEE. CDR3: CASSVDRNYGYTF. DNA for the CDR3: TGTGCCAGCAGCGTAGACCGGAACTATGGCTACACCTTC.

The V call is TRBV7-9, the J call TRBJ2-2, with D possibly being TRBD1 or TRBD2 (5 bases each). The ends were cut back, 6 bases at V and 6 bases at J, with 20 bases in the middle. The CDR3 consists of 16 residues. The V gene's germline CDR1 is SEHNR and CDR2 FQNEAQ (reference sequence). CDR3 sequence reads: CASRSWGTGGPGELFF. The CDR3 region has the DNA TGTGCCAGCAGATCCTGGGGTACAGGAGGCCCCGGGGAGCTGTTTTTT.

J is TRBJ2-5 and V is TRBV4-1, with a weak D call TRBD2 (5 bases). CDR1 and CDR2 (germline): MGHRA, YSYEKL. Trimming took 1 base from V and 5 from J, leaving 17 bases between them. The CDR3 runs to 16 residues. The CDR3 reads CASSQGRSGWAETQYF. The CDR3 nucleotides read TGCGCCAGCAGCCAAGGGCGGAGCGGTTGGGCGGAGACCCAGTACTTC.

The V gene is TRBV28, the J gene TRBJ2-6; D might be TRBD2 (6 bases). CDR3 size: 17 residues. Germline V gene sequence: CDR1 MDHEN, CDR2 SYDVKM. Trimming stripped 4 bases from V and 5 bases from J, with 18 bases between. The DNA of the CDR3 is TGTGCCAGCAGTTCCTCCTCAGGGACTCGGAGGGCCAACGTCCTGACTTTC. This gives the protein CASSSSSGTRRANVLTF.

This clone was detected once. The chain recombines TRBV6-5 with TRBJ1-1; D gene ambiguous. Per germline, CDR1 MNHEY and CDR2 SVGAGI. V was shortened by 2 bases and J by 7 bases, with 14 bases between the two germline ends. This CDR3 region has 14 residues. The CDR3 coding sequence is TGTGCCAGCAGTTACCGTCGTAACACCAATGAAGCTTTCTTT. This sequence encodes CASSYRRNTNEAFF.